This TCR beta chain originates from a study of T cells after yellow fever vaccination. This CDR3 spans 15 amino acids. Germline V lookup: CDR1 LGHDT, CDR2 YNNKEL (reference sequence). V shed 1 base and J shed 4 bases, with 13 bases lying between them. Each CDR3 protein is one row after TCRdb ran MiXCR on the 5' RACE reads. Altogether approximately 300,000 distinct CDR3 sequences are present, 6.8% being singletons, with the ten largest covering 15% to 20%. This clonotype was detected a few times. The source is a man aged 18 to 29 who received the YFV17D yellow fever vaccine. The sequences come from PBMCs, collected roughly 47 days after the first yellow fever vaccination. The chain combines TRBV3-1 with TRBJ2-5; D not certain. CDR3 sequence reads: CASSQAGLGPETQYF. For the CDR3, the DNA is TGTGCCAGCAGCCAAGCTGGGTTAGGCCCAGAGACCCAGTACTTC.